This T cell receptor (beta chain) emerged from a study of cytomegalovirus exposure and HLA in healthy donors. Notes on the study in general: An analysis that was carried out later associated some 17,000 TCR beta sequences with HLA alleles at 0.05 false discovery rate. Sequencing depth roughly uniform across donors was assumed in presence/absence analyses. As a later analysis revealed, most CMV-associated TCR beta chains appeared HLA-restricted.

Both 60 Vbeta primers and 13 Jbeta primers went into the PCR. The method was immunoSEQ multiplex PCR; TCRdb's version includes in-frame clones alone and lacks a portion of them. The sample holds roughly 190,000 clones, roughly 78% seen once. The V gene lost 1 base and the J gene lost 9 bases, with 16 bases spanning the gap. Germline V lookup: CDR1 SGHVS, CDR2 FQNEAQ. The CDR3 extends over 15 amino acids. This clone was seen once. As yet, its antigen is unknown. The chain links TRBV7-8 to TRBJ2-1; D is perhaps TRBD2 (6 bases). The receptor's source is a girl aged 10-17 years in good health and CMV-seropositive. Sequenced input: PBMCs. The CDR3 loop reads CASSLVMASVREQFF. CDR3 sequence (DNA): TGTGCCAGCAGCTTAGTTATGGCTAGCGTTCGTGAGCAGTTCTTC. Drawing the rest from reference TRBV7-8 and TRBJ2-1, the complete variable domain is GAGVSQSPRYKVAKRGQDVALRCDPISGHVSLFWYQQALGQGPEFLTYFQNEAQLDKSGLPSDRFFAERPEGSVSTLKIQRTQQEDSAVYLCASSLVMASVREQFFGPGTRLTVL.